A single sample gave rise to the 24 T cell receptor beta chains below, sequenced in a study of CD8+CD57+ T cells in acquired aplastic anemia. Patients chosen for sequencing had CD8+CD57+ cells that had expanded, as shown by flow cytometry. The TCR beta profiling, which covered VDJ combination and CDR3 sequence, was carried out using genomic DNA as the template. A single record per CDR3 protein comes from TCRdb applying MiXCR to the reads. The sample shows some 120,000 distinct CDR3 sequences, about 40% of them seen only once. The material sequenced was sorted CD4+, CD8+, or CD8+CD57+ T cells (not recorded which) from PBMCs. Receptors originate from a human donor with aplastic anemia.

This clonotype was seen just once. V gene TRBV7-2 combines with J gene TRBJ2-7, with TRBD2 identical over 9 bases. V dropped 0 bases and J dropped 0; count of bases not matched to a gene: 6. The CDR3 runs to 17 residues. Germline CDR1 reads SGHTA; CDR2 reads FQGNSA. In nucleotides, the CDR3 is TGTGCCAGCAGCTTAGCCTCGACTAGCGGCCTCTCCTACGAGCAGTACTTC. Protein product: CASSLASTSGLSYEQYF.

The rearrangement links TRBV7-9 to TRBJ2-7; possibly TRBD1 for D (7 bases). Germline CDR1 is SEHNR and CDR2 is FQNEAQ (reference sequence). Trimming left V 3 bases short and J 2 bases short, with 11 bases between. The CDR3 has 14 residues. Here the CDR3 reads CASSFTGEAYEQYF. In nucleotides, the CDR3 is TGTGCCAGCAGCTTTACAGGGGAGGCCTACGAGCAGTACTTC.

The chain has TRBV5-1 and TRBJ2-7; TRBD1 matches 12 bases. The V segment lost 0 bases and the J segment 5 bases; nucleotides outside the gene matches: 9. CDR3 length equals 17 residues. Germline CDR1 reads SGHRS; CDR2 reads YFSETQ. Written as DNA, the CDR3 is TGCGCCAGCAGCTTGGGAGGGACAGGGGGCATGTCCCACGAGCAGTACTTC. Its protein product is CASSLGGTGGMSHEQYF.

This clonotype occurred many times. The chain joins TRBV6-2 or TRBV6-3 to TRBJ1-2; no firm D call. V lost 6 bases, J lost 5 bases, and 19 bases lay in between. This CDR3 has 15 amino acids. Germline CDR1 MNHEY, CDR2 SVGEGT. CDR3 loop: CASRRPVAKQYGYTF. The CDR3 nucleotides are TGTGCCAGCAGACGACCGGTAGCGAAGCAGTATGGCTACACCTTC.

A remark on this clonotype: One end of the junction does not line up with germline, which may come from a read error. The CDR3 DNA reads as TGCGCCGGCAGCTTGGAGACGACTAGCTCCTACAATGAGCAGTTCTTC. It translates to CAGSLETTSSYNEQFF. The rearrangement uses TRBV5-1 and TRBJ2-1, with TRBD2 as a possible D gene (6 bases). The CDR3 sequence is 16 residues long. The V gene's germline CDR1 is SGHRS and CDR2 YFSETQ.

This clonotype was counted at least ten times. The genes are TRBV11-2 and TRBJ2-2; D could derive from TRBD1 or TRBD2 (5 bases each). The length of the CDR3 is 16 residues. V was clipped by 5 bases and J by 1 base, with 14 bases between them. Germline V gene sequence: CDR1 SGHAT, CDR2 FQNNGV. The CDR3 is CASSDRSRGNTGELFF. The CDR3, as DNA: TGTGCCAGCAGCGACCGGTCGAGGGGGAACACCGGGGAGCTGTTTTTT.

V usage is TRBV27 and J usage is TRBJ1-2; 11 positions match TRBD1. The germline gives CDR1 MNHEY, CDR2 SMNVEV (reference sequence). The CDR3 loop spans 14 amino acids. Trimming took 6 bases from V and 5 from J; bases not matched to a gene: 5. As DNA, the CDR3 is TGTGCCAGCAGCAGGACAGGGGGCATGTATGGCTACACCTTC. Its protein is CASSRTGGMYGYTF.

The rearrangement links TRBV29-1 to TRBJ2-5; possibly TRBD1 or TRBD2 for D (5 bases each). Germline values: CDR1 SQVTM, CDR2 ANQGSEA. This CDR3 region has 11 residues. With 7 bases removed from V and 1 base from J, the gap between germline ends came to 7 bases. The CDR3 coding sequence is TGCAGCGGAGGGGCCCAAGAGACCCAGTACTTC. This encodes CSGGAQETQYF.

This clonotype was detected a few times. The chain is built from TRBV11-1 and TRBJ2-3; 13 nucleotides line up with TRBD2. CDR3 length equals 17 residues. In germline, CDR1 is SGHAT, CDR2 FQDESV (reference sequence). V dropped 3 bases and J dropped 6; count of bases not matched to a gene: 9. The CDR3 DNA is TGTGCCAGCAGCTTCGCCGGGACTAGCGGGGAAGGGGATACGCAGTATTTT. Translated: CASSFAGTSGEGDTQYF.

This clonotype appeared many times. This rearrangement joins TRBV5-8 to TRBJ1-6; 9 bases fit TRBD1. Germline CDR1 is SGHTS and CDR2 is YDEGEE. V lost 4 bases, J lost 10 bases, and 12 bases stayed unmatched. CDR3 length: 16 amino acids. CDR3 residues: CASSKGPGTGRSPLHF. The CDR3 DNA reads TGTGCCAGCAGCAAAGGACCCGGGACAGGGAGGTCACCCCTCCACTTT.

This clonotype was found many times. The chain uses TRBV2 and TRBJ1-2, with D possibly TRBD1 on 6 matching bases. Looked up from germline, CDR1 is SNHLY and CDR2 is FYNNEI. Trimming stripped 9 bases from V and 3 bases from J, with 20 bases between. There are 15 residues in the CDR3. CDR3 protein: CASRFGQSADYGYTF. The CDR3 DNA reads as TGTGCCAGTCGTTTTGGACAGTCCGCTGACTATGGCTACACCTTC.

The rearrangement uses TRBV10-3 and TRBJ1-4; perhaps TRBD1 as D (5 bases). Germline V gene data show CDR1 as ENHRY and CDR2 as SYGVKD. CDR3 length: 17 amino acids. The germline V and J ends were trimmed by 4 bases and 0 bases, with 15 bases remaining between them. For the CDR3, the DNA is TGTGCCATCAGTGCTGGACAAGTCCCCGCAACTAATGAAAAACTGTTTTTT. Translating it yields CAISAGQVPATNEKLFF.

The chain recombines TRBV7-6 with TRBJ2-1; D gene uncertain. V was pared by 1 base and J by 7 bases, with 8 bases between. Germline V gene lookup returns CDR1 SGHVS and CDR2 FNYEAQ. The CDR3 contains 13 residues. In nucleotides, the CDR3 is TGTGCCAGCAGCTTAGAAGGGCGTAATGAGCAGTTCTTC. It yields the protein CASSLEGRNEQFF.

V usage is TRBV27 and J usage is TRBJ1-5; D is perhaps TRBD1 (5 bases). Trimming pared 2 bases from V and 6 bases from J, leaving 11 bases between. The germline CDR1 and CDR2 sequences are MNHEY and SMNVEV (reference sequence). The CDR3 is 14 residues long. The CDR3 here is CASSLNIGVQPQHF. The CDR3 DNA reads TGTGCCAGCAGTTTAAATATAGGGGTTCAGCCCCAGCATTTT.

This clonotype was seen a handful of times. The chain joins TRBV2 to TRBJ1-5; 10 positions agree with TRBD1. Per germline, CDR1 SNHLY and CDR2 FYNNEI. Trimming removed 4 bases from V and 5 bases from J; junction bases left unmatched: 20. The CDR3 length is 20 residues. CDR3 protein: CASSARDRGDGARQDQPQHF. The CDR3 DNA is TGTGCCAGCAGTGCCCGGGACAGGGGAGATGGTGCCCGCCAGGATCAGCCCCAGCATTTT.

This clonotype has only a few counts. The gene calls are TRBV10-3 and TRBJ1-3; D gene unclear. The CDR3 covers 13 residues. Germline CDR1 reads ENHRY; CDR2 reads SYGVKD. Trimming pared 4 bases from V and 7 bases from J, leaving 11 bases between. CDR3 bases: TGTGCCATCAGTGGACGAAATAAGAACACCATATATTTT. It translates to CAISGRNKNTIYF.

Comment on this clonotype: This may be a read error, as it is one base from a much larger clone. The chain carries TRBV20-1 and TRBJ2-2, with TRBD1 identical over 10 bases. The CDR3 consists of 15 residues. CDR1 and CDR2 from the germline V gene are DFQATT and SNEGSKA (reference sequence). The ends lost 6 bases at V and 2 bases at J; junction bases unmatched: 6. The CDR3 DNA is TGCAGTGCCCCTTGGACAGGGGGAAACACCGGGGAGCTGTTTTTT. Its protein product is CSAPWTGGNTGELFF.

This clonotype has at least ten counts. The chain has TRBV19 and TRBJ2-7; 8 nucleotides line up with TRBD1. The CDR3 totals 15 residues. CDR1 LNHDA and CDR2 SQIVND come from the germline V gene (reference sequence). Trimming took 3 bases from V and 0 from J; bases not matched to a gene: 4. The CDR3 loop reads CASSMRTGSSYEQYF. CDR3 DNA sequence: TGTGCCAGTAGTATGCGGACAGGGAGCTCCTACGAGCAGTACTTC.

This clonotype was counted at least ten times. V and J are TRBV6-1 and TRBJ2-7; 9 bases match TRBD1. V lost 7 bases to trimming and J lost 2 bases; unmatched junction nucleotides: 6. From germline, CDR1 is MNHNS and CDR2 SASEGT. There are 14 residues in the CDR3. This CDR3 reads CASTLDRGAYEQYF. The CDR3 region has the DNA TGTGCCAGCACCTTGGACAGGGGCGCCTACGAGCAGTACTTC.

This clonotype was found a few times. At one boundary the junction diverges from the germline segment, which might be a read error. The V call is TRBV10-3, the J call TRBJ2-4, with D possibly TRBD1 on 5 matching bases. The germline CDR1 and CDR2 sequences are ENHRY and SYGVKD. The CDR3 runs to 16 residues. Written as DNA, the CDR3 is TGTGCCAGCAGTTCTCAAGGACACATAGCCAAAAACATTCAGTACTTC. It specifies CASSSQGHIAKNIQYF.

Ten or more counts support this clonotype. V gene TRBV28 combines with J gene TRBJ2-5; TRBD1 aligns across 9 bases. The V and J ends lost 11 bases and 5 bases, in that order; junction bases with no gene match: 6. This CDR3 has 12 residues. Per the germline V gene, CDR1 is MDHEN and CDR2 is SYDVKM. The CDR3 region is CAAQGASETQYF. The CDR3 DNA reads TGTGCCGCACAGGGGGCAAGCGAGACCCAGTACTTC.

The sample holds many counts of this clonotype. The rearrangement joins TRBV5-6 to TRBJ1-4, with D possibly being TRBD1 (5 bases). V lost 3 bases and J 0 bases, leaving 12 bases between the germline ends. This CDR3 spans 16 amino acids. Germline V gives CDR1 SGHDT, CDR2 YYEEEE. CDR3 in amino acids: CASSSLAGPTNEKLFF. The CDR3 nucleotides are TGTGCCAGCAGCTCTTTAGCGGGACCAACTAATGAAAAACTGTTTTTT.

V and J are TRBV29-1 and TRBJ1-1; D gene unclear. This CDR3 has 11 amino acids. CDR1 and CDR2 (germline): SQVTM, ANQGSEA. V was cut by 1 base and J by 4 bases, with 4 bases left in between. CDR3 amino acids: CSVEGATEAFF. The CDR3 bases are TGCAGCGTTGAAGGGGCCACTGAAGCTTTCTTT.

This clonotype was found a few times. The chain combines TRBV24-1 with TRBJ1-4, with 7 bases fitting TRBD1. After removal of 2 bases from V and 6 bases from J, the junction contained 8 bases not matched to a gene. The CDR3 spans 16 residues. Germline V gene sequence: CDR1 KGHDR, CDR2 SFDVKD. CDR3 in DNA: TGTGCCACCAGTGATTCCTCCGGGACAGAACATGAAAAACTGTTTTTT. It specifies CATSDSSGTEHEKLFF.